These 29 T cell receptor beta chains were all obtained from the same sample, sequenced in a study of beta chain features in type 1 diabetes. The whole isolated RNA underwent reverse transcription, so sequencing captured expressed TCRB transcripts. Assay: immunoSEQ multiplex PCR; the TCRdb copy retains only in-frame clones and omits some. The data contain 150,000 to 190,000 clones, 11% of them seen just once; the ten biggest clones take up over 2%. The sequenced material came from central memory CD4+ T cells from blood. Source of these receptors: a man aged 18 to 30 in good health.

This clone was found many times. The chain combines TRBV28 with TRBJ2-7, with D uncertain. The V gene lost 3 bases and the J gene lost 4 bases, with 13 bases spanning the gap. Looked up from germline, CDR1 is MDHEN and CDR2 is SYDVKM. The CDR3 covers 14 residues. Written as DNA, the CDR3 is TGTGCCAGCAGTTTGTTGAGGAAATTTTACGAGCAGTACTTC. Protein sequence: CASSLLRKFYEQYF.

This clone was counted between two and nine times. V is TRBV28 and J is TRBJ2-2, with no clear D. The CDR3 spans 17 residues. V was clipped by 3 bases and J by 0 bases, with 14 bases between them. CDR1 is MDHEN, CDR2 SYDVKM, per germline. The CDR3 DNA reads TGTGCCAGCAGTTTCCCTTGGGCACGCTCGAACACCGGGGAGCTGTTTTTT. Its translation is CASSFPWARSNTGELFF.

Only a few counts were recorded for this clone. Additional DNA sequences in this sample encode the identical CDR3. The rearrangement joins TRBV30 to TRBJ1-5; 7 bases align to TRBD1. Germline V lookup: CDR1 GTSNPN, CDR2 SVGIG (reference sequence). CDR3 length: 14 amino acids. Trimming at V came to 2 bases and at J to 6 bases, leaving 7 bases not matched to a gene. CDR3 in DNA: TGTGCCTGGAGTAAAGGGGGCACGGGTCAGCCCCAGCATTTT. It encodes CAWSKGGTGQPQHF.

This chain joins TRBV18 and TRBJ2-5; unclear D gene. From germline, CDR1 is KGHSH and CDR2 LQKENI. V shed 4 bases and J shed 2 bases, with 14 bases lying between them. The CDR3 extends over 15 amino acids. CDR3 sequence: CASSRTTLGQETQYF. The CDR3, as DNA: TGTGCCAGCTCACGTACGACGTTGGGGCAAGAGACCCAGTACTTC.

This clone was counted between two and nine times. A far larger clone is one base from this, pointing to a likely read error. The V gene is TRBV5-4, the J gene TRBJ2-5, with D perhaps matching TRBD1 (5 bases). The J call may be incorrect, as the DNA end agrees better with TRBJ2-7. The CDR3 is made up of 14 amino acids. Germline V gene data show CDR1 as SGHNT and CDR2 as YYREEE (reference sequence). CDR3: CASSLRGLVHEQYF. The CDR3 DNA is TGTGCCAGCAGCTTGAGGGGCCTCGTCCACGAGCAGTACTTC.

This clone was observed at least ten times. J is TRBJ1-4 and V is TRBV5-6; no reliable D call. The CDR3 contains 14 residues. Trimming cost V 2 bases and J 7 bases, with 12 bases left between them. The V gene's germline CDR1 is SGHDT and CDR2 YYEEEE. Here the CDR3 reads CASSLEGLGEKLFF. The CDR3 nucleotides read TGTGCCAGCAGCTTAGAGGGTCTTGGTGAAAAACTGTTTTTT.

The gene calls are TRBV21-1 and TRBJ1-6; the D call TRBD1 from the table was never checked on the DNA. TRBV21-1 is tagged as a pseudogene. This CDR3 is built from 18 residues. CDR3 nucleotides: TGTGCCAGCAGCAAAGCGGGGGACAGGGACAACAATAATTCACCCCTCCACTTT. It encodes CASSKAGDRDNNNSPLHF.

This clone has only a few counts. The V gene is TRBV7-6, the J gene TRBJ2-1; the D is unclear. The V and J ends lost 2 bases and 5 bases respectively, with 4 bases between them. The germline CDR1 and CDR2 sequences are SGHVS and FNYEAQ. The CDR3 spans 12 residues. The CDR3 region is CASSLNHNEQFF. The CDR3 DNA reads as TGTGCCAGCAGCTTAAACCACAATGAGCAGTTCTTC.

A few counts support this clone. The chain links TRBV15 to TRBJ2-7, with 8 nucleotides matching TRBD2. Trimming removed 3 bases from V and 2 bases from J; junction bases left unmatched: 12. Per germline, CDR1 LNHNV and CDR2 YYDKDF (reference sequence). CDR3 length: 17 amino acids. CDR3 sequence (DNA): TGTGCCACCAGCAGGGCCAGATCGGGACTAGTCGCCTACGAGCAGTACTTC. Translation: CATSRARSGLVAYEQYF. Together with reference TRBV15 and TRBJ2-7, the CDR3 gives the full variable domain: DAMVIQNPRYQVTQFGKPVTLSCSQTLNHNVMYWYQQKSSQAPKLLFHYYDKDFNNEADTPDNFQSRRPNTSFCFLDIRSPGLGDTAMYLCATSRARSGLVAYEQYFGPGTRLTVT.

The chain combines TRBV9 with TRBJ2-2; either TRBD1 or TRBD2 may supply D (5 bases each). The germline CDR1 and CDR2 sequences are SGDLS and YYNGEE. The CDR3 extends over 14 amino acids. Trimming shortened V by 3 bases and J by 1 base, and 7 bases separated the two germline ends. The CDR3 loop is CASSERGNTGELFF. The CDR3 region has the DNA TGTGCCAGCAGCGAGAGGGGGAACACCGGGGAGCTGTTTTTT.

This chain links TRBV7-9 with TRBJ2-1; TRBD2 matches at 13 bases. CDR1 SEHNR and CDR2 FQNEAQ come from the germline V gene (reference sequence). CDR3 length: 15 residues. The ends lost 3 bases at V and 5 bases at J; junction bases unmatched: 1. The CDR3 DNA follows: TGTGCCAGCAGCTTCACTAGCGGGAGGGACAATGAGCAGTTCTTC. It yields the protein CASSFTSGRDNEQFF.

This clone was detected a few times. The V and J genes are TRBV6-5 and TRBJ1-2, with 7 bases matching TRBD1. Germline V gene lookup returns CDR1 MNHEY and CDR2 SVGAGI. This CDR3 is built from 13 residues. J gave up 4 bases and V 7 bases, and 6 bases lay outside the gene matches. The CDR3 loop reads CASIEGAGYGYTF. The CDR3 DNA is TGTGCCAGCATAGAGGGGGCTGGCTATGGCTACACCTTC.

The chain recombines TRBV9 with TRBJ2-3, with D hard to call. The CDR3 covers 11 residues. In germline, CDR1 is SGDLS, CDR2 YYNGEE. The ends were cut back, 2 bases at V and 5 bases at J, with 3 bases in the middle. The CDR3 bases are TGTGCCAGCAGCGTTCGAGATACGCAGTATTTT. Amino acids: CASSVRDTQYF. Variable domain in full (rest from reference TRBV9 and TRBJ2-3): DSGVTQTPKHLITATGQRVTLRCSPRSGDLSVYWYQQSLDQGLQFLIQYYNGEERAKGNILERFSAQQFPDLHSELNLSSLELGDSALYFCASSVRDTQYFGPGTRLTVL.

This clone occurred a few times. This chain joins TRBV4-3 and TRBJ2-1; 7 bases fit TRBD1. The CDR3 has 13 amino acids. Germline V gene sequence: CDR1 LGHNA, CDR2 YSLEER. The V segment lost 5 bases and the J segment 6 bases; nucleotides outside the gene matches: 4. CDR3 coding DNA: TGCGCCAGCAGCTTAGACAGGGCCAATGAGCAGTTCTTC. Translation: CASSLDRANEQFF.

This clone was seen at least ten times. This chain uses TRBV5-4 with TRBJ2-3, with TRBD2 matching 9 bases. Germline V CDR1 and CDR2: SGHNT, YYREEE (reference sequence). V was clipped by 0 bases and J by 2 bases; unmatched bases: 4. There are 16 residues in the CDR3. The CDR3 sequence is CASSLGASGNTDTQYF. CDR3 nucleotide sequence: TGTGCCAGCAGCTTGGGAGCTAGCGGGAACACAGATACGCAGTATTTT.

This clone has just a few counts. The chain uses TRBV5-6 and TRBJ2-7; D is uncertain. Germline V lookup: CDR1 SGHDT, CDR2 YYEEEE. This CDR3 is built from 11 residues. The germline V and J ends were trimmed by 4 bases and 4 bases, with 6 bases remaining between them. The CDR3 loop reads CASSLNYEQYF. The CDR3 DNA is TGTGCCAGCAGCCTCAATTACGAGCAGTACTTC.

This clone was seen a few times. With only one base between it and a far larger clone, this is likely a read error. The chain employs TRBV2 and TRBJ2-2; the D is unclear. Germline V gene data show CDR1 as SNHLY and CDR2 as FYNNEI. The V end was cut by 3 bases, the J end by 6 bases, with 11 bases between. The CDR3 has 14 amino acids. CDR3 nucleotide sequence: TGTGCCAGCAGTGAGGCGGTAGTGGCCGGGGAGCTGTTTTTT. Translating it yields CASSEAVVAGELFF.

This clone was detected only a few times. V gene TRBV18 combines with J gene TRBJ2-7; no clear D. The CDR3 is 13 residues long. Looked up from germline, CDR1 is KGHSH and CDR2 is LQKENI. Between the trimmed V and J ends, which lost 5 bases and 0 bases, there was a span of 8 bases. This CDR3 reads CASSVQSSYEQYF. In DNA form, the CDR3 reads TGTGCCAGCTCAGTACAGAGCTCCTACGAGCAGTACTTC.

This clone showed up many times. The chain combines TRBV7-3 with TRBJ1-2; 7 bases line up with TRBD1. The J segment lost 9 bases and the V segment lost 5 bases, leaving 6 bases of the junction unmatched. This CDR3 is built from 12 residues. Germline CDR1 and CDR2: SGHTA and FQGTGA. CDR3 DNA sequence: TGTGCCAGCAGCCTGACAGGGAACAGCTACACCTTC. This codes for CASSLTGNSYTF.

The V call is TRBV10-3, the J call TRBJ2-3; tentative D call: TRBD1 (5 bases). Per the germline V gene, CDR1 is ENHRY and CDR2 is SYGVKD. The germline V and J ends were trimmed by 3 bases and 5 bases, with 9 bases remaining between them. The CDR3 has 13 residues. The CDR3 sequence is CAISEGVGDTQYF. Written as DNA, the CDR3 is TGTGCCATCAGTGAAGGGGTAGGAGATACGCAGTATTTT.

CDR3 in DNA: TGCAGCGTTGGACTAGCGGGGGGCGAGCAGTACTTC. Its translation is CSVGLAGGEQYF. The chain has TRBV29-1 and TRBJ2-7; 13 nucleotides match TRBD2. Germline V gene lookup returns CDR1 SQVTM and CDR2 ANQGSEA. With 4 bases clipped from V and 6 bases from J, the junction kept 0 bases outside the gene matches. This CDR3 is built from 12 residues.

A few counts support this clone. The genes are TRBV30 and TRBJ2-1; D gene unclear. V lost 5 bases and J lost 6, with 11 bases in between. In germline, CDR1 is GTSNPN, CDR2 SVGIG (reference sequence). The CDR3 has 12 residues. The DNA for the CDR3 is TGTGCCTGGGTCGACCGAGCCAATGAGCAGTTCTTC. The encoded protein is CAWVDRANEQFF.

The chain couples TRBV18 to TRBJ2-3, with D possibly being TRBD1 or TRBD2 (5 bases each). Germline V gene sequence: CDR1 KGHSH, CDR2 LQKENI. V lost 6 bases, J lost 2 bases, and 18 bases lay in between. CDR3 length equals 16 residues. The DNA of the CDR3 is TGTGCCAGCTCCTACACAACCGGGACGTACACAGATACGCAGTATTTT. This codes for CASSYTTGTYTDTQYF. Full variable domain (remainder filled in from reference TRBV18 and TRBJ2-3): NAGVMQNPRHLVRRRGQEARLRCSPMKGHSHVYWYRQLPEEGLKFMVYLQKENIIDESGMPKERFSAEFPKEGPSILRIQQVVRGDSAAYFCASSYTTGTYTDTQYFGPGTRLTVL.

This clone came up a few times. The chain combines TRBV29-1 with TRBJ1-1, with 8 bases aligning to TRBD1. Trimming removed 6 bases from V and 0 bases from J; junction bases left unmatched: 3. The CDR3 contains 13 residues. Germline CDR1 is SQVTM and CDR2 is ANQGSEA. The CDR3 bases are TGCAGCGTCTTGACAGGGGTGAACACTGAAGCTTTCTTT. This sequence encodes CSVLTGVNTEAFF.

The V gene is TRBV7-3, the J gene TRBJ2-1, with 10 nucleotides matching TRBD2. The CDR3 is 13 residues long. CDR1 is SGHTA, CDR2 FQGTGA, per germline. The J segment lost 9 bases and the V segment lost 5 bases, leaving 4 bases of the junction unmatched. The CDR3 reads CASSRGLATEQFF. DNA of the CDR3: TGTGCCAGCAGCCGGGGACTAGCGACTGAGCAGTTCTTC.

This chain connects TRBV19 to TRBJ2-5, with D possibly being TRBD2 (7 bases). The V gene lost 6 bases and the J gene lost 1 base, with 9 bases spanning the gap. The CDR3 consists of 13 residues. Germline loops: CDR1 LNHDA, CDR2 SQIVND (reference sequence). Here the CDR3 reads CASSRGAQETQYF. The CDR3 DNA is TGTGCCAGTAGCCGGGGGGCCCAAGAGACCCAGTACTTC.

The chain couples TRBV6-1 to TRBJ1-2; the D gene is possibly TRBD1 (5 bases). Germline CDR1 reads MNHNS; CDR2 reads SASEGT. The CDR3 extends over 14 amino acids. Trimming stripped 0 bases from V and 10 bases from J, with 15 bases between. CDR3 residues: CASSEAGTVSHYTF. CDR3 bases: TGTGCCAGCAGTGAAGCGGGGACCGTCTCCCACTACACCTTC.

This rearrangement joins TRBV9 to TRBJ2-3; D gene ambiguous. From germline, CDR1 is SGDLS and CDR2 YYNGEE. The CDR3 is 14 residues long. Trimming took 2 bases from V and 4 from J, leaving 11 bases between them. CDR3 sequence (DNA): TGTGCCAGCAGCGTCCAGGCTCCCCCAGATACGCAGTATTTT. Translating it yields CASSVQAPPDTQYF.

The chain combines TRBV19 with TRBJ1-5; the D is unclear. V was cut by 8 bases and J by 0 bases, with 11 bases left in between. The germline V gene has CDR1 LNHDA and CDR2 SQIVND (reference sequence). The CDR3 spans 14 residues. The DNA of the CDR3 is TGTGCCAGTTTAAAGGGCGATAGCAATCAGCCCCAGCATTTT. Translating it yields CASLKGDSNQPQHF.